This TCR beta chain emerged from a study of T cells in Graves' hyperthyroidism and ophthalmopathy. Using RNA transcripts as the source, TCR beta CDR3 regions were amplified. The HTBI primer set served for first-round RT-PCR of the TCR CDR3. TCRdb fed the multiplex PCR reads into MiXCR, producing one record per CDR3 protein. Of some 400,000 distinct CDR3 sequences listed, about 19% are singletons. The CDR3 is made up of 16 amino acids. Germline V gene lookup returns CDR1 LGHNA and CDR2 YNFKEQ. This clonotype was observed a few times. At one boundary the junction diverges from the germline segment, which might be a read error.

The origin of this receptor is a young woman with Graves' hyperthyroidism. Sequencing was performed on blood. The chain couples TRBV4-2 to TRBJ1-3, with D possibly TRBD1 on 6 matching bases. The DNA of the CDR3 is TGTGCCAACAGCCAACTAGGACAGAAGATTGGAAACACCATATATTTT. Its translation is CANSQLGQKIGNTIYF.